The 2 T cell receptor beta chains given below trace back to one sample, sequenced in a study of T cells after yellow fever vaccination. TCRdb processed the 5' RACE reads anew with MiXCR; each CDR3 protein has one entry. There are a few hundred thousand distinct CDR3 sequences in the sample; 17% occur only once, and around 16% lies in the top ten. Sequencing used PBMCs, obtained less than 6 days after the first yellow fever vaccination. The receptors come from a man younger than 30 who received the YFV17D yellow fever vaccine.

The chain couples TRBV20-1 to TRBJ2-1, with 9 bases fitting TRBD2. This CDR3 has 13 residues. V dropped 3 bases and J dropped 5; count of bases not matched to a gene: 2. CDR1 and CDR2 (germline): DFQATT, SNEGSKA (reference sequence). The CDR3: CSASWTSDNEQFF. The DNA of the CDR3 is TGCAGTGCTAGTTGGACTAGCGACAATGAGCAGTTCTTC.

The CDR3 here is CASSFGSANEQFF. The CDR3, as DNA: TGTGCCAGCAGTTTTGGGTCCGCCAATGAGCAGTTCTTC. The chain joins TRBV12-3 or TRBV12-4 to TRBJ2-1; unclear D gene. The CDR3 is made up of 13 amino acids. V was cut by 3 bases and J by 6 bases, with 9 bases left in between.